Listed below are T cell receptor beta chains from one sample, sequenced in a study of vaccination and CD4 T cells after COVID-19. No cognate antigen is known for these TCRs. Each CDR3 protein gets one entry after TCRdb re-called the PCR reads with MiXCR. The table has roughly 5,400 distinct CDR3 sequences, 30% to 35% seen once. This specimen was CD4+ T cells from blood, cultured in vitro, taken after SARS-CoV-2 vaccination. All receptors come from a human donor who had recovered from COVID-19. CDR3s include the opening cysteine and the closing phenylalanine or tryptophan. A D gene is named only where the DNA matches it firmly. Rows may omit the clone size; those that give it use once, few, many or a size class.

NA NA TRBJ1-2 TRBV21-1 CASSKGSWGQETTF TGTGCCAGCAGCAAAGGGAGTTGGGGACAAGAAACCACCTTC
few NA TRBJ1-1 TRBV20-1 CSVRRGEAFF TGCAGTGTCAGAAGGGGTGAAGCTTTCTTT
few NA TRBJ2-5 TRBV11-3 CASSLAGRGAETQYF TGTGCCAGCAGCTTAGCGGGCCGGGGGGCAGAGACCCAGTACTTC
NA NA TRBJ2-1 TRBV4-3 CASSPALESSSYNEQFF TGCGCCAGCAGCCCAGCTTTGGAGTCGAGCTCCTACAATGAGCAGTTCTTC
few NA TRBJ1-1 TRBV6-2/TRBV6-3 CASSSQPPRNTEAFF TGTGCCAGCAGTTCCCAACCCCCGAGGAACACTGAAGCTTTCTTT
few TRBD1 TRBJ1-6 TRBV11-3 CASSTRQGTDSPLHF TGTGCCAGCAGCACTCGACAGGGGACGGATTCACCCCTCCACTTT
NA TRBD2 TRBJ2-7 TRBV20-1 CSASAPGTSGGYEQCF TGCAGTGCTAGCGCCCCCGGGACTAGCGGGGGCTACGAGCAGTGCTTC
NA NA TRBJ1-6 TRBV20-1 CSARDPLKSSYNSPLHF TGCAGTGCTAGAGACCCCCTCAAGAGCTCCTATAATTCACCCCTCCACTTT
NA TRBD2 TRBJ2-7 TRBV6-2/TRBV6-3 CASRSGGQGSYEQYF TGTGCCAGCAGATCGGGGGGGCAGGGCTCCTACGAGCAGTACTTC
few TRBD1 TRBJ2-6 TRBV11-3 CASTTGTGLSGANVLTF TGTGCCAGCACAACCGGGACAGGGCTCTCTGGGGCCAACGTCCTGACTTTC